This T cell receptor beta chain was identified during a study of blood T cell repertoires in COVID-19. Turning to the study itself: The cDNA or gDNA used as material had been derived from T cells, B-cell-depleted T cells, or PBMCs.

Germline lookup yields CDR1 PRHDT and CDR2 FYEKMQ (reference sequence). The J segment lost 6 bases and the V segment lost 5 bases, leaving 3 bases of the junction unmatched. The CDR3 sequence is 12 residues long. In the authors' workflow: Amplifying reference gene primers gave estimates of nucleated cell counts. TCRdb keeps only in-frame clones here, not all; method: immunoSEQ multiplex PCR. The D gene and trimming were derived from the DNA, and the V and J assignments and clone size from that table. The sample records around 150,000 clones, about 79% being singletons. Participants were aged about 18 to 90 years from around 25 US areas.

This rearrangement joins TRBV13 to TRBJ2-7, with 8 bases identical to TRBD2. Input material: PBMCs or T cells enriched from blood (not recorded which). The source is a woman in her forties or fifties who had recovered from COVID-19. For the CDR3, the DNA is TGTGCCAGCAGCCGCGGGGGGCTCGAGCAGTACTTC. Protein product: CASSRGGLEQYF.